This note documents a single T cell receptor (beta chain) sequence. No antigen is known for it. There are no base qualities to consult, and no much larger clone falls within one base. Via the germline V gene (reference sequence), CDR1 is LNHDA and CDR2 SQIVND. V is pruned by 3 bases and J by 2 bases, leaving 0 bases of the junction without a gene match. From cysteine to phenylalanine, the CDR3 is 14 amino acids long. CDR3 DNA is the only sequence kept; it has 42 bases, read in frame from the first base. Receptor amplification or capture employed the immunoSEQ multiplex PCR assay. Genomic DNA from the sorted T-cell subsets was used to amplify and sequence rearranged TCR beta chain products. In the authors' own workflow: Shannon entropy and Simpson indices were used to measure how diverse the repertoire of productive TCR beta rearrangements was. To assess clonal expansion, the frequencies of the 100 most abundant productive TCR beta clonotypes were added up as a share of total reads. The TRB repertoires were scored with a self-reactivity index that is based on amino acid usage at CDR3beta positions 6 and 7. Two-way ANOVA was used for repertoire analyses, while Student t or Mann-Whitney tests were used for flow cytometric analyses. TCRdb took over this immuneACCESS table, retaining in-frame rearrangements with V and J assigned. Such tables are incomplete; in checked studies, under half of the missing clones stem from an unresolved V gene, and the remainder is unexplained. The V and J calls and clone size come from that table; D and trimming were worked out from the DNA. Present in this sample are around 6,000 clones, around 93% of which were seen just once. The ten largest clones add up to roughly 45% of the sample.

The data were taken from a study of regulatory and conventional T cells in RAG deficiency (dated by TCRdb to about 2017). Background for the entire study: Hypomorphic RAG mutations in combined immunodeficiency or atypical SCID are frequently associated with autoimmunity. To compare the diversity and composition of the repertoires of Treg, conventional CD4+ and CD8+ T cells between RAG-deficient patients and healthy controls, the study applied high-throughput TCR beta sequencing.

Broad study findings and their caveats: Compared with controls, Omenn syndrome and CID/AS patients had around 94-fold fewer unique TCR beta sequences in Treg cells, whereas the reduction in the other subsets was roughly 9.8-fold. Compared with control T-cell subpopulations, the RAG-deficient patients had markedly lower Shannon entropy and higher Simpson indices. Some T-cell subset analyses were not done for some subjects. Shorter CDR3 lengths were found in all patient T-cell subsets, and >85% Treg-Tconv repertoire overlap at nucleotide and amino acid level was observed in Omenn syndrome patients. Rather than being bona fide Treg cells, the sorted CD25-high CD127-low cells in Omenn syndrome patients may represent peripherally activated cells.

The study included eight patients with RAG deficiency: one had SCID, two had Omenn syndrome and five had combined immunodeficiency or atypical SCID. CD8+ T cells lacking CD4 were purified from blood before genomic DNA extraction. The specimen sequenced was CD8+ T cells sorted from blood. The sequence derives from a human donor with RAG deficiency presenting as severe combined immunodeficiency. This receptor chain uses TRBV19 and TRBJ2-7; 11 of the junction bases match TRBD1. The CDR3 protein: CASSMGQGAYEQYF. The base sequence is TGTGCCAGTAGTATGGGACAGGGGGCCTACGAGCAGTACTTC.